This entry lists 27 T cell receptor beta chains sequenced from one sample in a study of breast tumors, draining lymph nodes, adjacent tissues. TCRdb re-analysed the multiplex PCR reads in MiXCR, keeping a single row per CDR3 protein. This sample has around 190,000 distinct CDR3 sequences, with 30% to 35% found just once. The lymph nodes were axillary draining lymph nodes from breast cancer patients. The sample taken for sequencing was axillary lymph node tissue. The receptor set was obtained from a female donor with breast cancer. Some clones in this sample may be carry-over from other donors' samples.

This clonotype has a count of ten or more. This chain connects TRBV20-1 to TRBJ2-3; 11 bases are shared with TRBD2. The CDR3 covers 14 residues. Germline trimming cut 3 bases from V and 10 bases from J; bases unmatched to any gene: 9. Germline V CDR1 and CDR2: DFQATT, SNEGSKA (reference sequence). CDR3 amino acids: CSASSGGEWGAQYF. CDR3 DNA sequence: TGCAGTGCTAGTAGCGGGGGGGAATGGGGGGCGCAGTATTTT.

This clonotype was seen repeatedly, ten times or more. This chain connects TRBV20-1 to TRBJ2-6, with 7 bases aligning to TRBD2. The germline CDR1 and CDR2 sequences are DFQATT and SNEGSKA (reference sequence). The CDR3 totals 17 residues. After removal of 4 bases from V and 0 bases from J, the junction contained 9 bases not matched to a gene. CDR3: CSATPGRGRSGANVLTF. Written as DNA, the CDR3 is TGCAGTGCTACCCCTGGGAGGGGCCGCTCTGGGGCCAACGTCCTGACTTTC.

This chain uses TRBV12-3 or TRBV12-4 with TRBJ2-5; 10 positions agree with TRBD2. After removal of 5 bases from V and 4 bases from J, the junction contained 7 bases not matched to a gene. The CDR3 is 15 residues long. This CDR3 reads CASSHRTSGLETQYF. The CDR3 region has the DNA TGTGCCAGCAGTCACAGGACTAGCGGACTAGAGACCCAGTACTTC.

This clonotype was detected only a few times. Being one base from a much bigger clone, this may be a read error. The V gene is TRBV5-5, the J gene TRBJ2-7; D possibly matches TRBD1 or TRBD2 (5 bases each). Germline CDR1 SGHKS, CDR2 YYEKEE (reference sequence). This CDR3 has 11 amino acids. The V gene lost 2 bases and the J gene lost 9 bases, with 9 bases spanning the gap. CDR3 coding DNA: TGTGCCAGCAGCTTTAGGGACGCGCAGTACTTC. This translates into CASSFRDAQYF.

This chain uses TRBV20-1 with TRBJ2-7, with D perhaps given as TRBD1 or TRBD2 (5 bases each). V was cut by 6 bases and J by 6 bases, with 24 bases left in between. This CDR3 comprises 15 residues. The germline V gene encodes CDR1 DFQATT and CDR2 SNEGSKA (reference sequence). CDR3 loop: CSATPGDGSAPEQYF. The DNA for the CDR3 is TGCAGTGCAACGCCTGGGGACGGATCGGCCCCCGAGCAGTACTTC.

This chain uses TRBV27 with TRBJ2-7; 8 positions match TRBD2. Per the germline V gene, CDR1 is MNHEY and CDR2 is SMNVEV (reference sequence). After removal of 11 bases from V and 5 bases from J, the junction contained 11 bases not matched to a gene. This CDR3 contains 13 residues. The CDR3 loop is CASDSAGGNEQYF. The CDR3 nucleotides read TGTGCCTCAGATTCCGCGGGGGGTAACGAGCAGTACTTC.

The chain couples TRBV28 to TRBJ2-7, with D maybe TRBD2 (6 bases). CDR1 and CDR2 (germline): MDHEN, SYDVKM. With 0 bases removed from V and 4 bases from J, the gap between germline ends came to 16 bases. The CDR3 contains 16 residues. The DNA for the CDR3 is TGTGCCAGCAGTTTATGGGGCTTAGCGGAACCTTACGAGCAGTACTTC. As protein: CASSLWGLAEPYEQYF.

This clonotype was detected ten times or more. CDR3 in amino acids: CANHREVKDTQYF. CDR3 DNA sequence: TGTGCCAACCACAGGGAGGTAAAAGATACGCAGTATTTT. The chain combines TRBV2 with TRBJ2-3; either TRBD1 or TRBD2 may fit D (6 bases each). Germline V lookup: CDR1 SNHLY, CDR2 FYNNEI. The CDR3 totals 13 residues. V gave up 10 bases and J gave up 5 bases, with 16 bases separating them.

With respect to this clonotype: A single base separates this from a much larger clone, so it may be a read error. The genes are TRBV4-1 and TRBJ2-7, with D hard to call. From germline, CDR1 is MGHRA and CDR2 YSYEKL. The CDR3 consists of 14 residues. CDR3 bases: TGCGCCAGCAGCCAAGCCCCGAGCTCCTACGGGCAGTACTTC. Its protein is CASSQAPSSYGQYF.

V gene TRBV3-1 combines with J gene TRBJ1-4; D is unclear. This CDR3 spans 12 amino acids. Germline assignment: CDR1 LGHDT and CDR2 YNNKEL (reference sequence). V gave up 0 bases and J gave up 8 bases, with 4 bases separating them. In DNA, the CDR3 is TGTGCCAGCAGCCAAGAGGGGGAAAAACTGTTTTTT. This encodes CASSQEGEKLFF.

V usage is TRBV2 and J usage is TRBJ1-4; D may be TRBD1 (6 bases). Trimming took off 7 bases at V and 7 bases at J, with 10 bases between the two ends. Looked up from germline, CDR1 is SNHLY and CDR2 is FYNNEI. CDR3 length: 12 amino acids. CDR3 sequence (DNA): TGTGCCAGCACAGGGGTGGGTGAAAAACTGTTTTTT. Amino acid sequence: CASTGVGEKLFF.

V usage is TRBV29-1 and J usage is TRBJ2-3; D ambiguous. The CDR3 has 14 residues. Trimming shortened V by 7 bases and J by 3 bases, and 17 bases separated the two germline ends. CDR1 SQVTM and CDR2 ANQGSEA come from the germline V gene. CDR3 amino acids: CSAPRQARTDTQYF. CDR3 nucleotide sequence: TGCAGCGCACCCCGGCAGGCCAGGACAGATACGCAGTATTTT.

The chain combines TRBV29-1 with TRBJ2-5, with TRBD2 identical over 12 bases. The CDR3 is made up of 14 amino acids. Germline lookup yields CDR1 SQVTM and CDR2 ANQGSEA. CDR3 DNA: TGCCAGCAGCCCCTAGCGGGGGGGCGGGAGACCCAGTACTTC. Protein product: CQQPLAGGRETQYF.

Comments on this clonotype: Mismatch with germline at one junction end may stem from a read error. The CDR3, as DNA: TGTGTCAGCAGCTTGGTTGTCACGGCACACTCTGGGGCCAACGTCCTGACTTTC. Its protein is CVSSLVVTAHSGANVLTF. The chain combines TRBV5-6 with TRBJ2-6; the D is unclear. From germline, CDR1 is SGHDT and CDR2 YYEEEE. The CDR3 loop spans 18 amino acids.

In this sample, this clonotype turned up many times. The rearrangement links TRBV12-3 or TRBV12-4 to TRBJ2-3, with 9 bases matching TRBD2. The CDR3 contains 15 residues. V trimming: 6 bases; J trimming: 1 base; junction bases outside the gene matches: 5. The CDR3 DNA follows: TGTGCCAGCAGCCCTATAGCGGGGGGCACAGATACGCAGTATTTT. Protein sequence: CASSPIAGGTDTQYF.

J is TRBJ2-2 and V is TRBV7-2; D may be TRBD2 (5 bases). Trimming cost V 4 bases and J 14 bases, with 17 bases left between them. The length of the CDR3 is 13 residues. Germline V CDR1 and CDR2: SGHTA, FQGNSA. CDR3 in amino acids: CASSSDWNEDLFF. The CDR3 DNA sequence: TGTGCCAGCAGCTCGGACTGGAACGAGGACCTGTTTTTT. Full variable domain (remainder filled in from reference TRBV7-2 and TRBJ2-2): GAGVSQSPSNKVTEKGKDVELRCDPISGHTALYWYRQSLGQGLEFLIYFQGNSAPDKSGLPSDRFSAERTGGSVSTLTIQRTQQEDSAVYLCASSSDWNEDLFFGEGSRLTVL.

In this sample, this clonotype turned up once. CDR3 sequence: CASSERVATIYF. The CDR3 nucleotides read TGTGCCAGCAGTGAGCGGGTAGCCACCATATATTTT. This chain links TRBV2 with TRBJ1-3; no clear D. Trimming stripped 3 bases from V and 9 bases from J, with 9 bases between. This CDR3 is 12 amino acids long. Germline-derived CDR1 and CDR2 are SNHLY and FYNNEI.

Ten or more counts support this clonotype. This chain uses TRBV20-1 with TRBJ2-2; 9 positions agree with TRBD1. The CDR3 has 16 residues. The V gene end was trimmed by 5 bases and the J gene end by 7 bases; junction bases not matched to a gene: 14. The germline CDR1 and CDR2 sequences are DFQATT and SNEGSKA (reference sequence). The CDR3 DNA reads TGCAGTGCTGCACAGGGGGCCGGAGTCTCGGTCGGGGAGCTGTTTTTT. Its protein is CSAAQGAGVSVGELFF.

The rearrangement links TRBV12-3 or TRBV12-4 to TRBJ2-7; 7 bases line up with TRBD1. Trimming removed 10 bases from V and 2 bases from J; junction bases left unmatched: 8. The CDR3 contains 13 residues. The CDR3 bases are TGTGCCACCGGGCTAGGGGGCACCTACGAGCAGTACTTC. As protein: CATGLGGTYEQYF.

The chain is built from TRBV7-9 and TRBJ2-6, with no clear D. The germline gives CDR1 SEHNR, CDR2 FQNEAQ (reference sequence). Trimming removed 4 bases from V and 5 bases from J, with 9 bases in between. This CDR3 comprises 14 residues. Written as DNA, the CDR3 is TGTGCCAGCAGCTCAGCCTACCGGGCCAACGTCCTGACTTTC. Translated, it gives CASSSAYRANVLTF.

This clonotype has just a few counts. The chain carries TRBV7-3 and TRBJ2-5; no clear D gene. The CDR3 loop spans 10 amino acids. Germline lookup yields CDR1 SGHTA and CDR2 FQGTGA. V was pared by 5 bases and J by 7 bases, with 5 bases between. The CDR3 DNA follows: TGTGCCAGCAGCCCCGGGACCCAGTACTTC. It encodes CASSPGTQYF.

This clonotype appeared a few times. The chain is built from TRBV6-2 or TRBV6-3 and TRBJ2-3, with 7 bases lining up with TRBD2. The CDR3 extends over 15 amino acids. Germline V CDR1 and CDR2: MNHEY, SVGEGT. With V trimmed by 9 bases and J by 1 base, 10 bases remained unmatched. The CDR3 reads CARVQRGPCTDTQYF. The CDR3 nucleotides read TGTGCCAGAGTCCAGCGGGGTCCTTGCACAGATACGCAGTATTTT.

The table lists this clonotype with many counts. The rearrangement links TRBV12-3 or TRBV12-4 to TRBJ2-5; D not certain. This CDR3 comprises 12 residues. Deletions cut 3 bases from V and 7 bases from J, with 9 bases between. CDR3 nucleotide sequence: TGTGCCAGCAGTTTGAGTGATGGGACCCAGTACTTC. This encodes CASSLSDGTQYF.

At least ten counts were recorded for this clonotype. The chain has TRBV15 and TRBJ1-4, with D unclear. With 3 bases removed from V and 4 bases from J, the gap between germline ends came to 15 bases. The CDR3 totals 16 residues. Germline V gene data show CDR1 as LNHNV and CDR2 as YYDKDF (reference sequence). The CDR3 bases are TGTGCCACCAGCAGTCACCCCCCGGGGATTAATGAAAAACTGTTTTTT. Amino acid sequence: CATSSHPPGINEKLFF.

This clonotype was counted a single time. This chain links TRBV1 with TRBJ1-5. TRBV1 is termed a pseudogene. The CDR3 is made up of 20 amino acids. The DNA for the CDR3 is TGCTATTTGGTCGGTAAGCTCCCGCCCATATGCCTGTGTAGCAATCAGCCCCAGCATTTT. This encodes CYLVGKLPPICLCSNQPQHF.

There are many counts of this clonotype. This chain connects TRBV4-2 to TRBJ2-3; D may match TRBD1 or TRBD2 (6 bases each). CDR3 length: 16 amino acids. V lost 4 bases to trimming and J lost 2 bases, with 16 bases between them. CDR1 is LGHNA and CDR2 is YNFKEQ in the germline V gene. CDR3 DNA: TGTGCCAGCAGCCCCAGGTTGCGGGACAACACAGATACGCAGTATTTT. Amino acids: CASSPRLRDNTDTQYF.

Of note for this clonotype: This is likely a read error, given that the CDR3 carries no conserved phenylalanine or tryptophan at its end. The chain recombines TRBV30 with TRBJ2-7; TRBD2 might be the D (5 bases). The CDR3 is 12 residues long. The ends were cut back, 2 bases at V and 3 bases at J, with 8 bases in the middle. Germline V gene sequence: CDR1 GTSNPN, CDR2 SVGIG (reference sequence). The CDR3 coding sequence is TGTGCCTGGAGTACAGACTACTACGAGCAGTACTCC. Protein sequence: CAWSTDYYEQYS.